The 12 T cell receptor beta chains below come from one sample, sequenced in a study of PD-1 blockade in classical Hodgkin lymphoma. Assay used: immunoSEQ multiplex PCR; TCRdb lists only in-frame clones, some missing. This repertoire shows 90,000 to 95,000 clones, roughly 89% found once; its top ten account for about 10%. All patients relapsed after autologous stem cell transplantation, and brentuximab vedotin exposure varied. The sequences come from peripheral blood mononuclear cells (PBMCs), collected before the second cycle of nivolumab. Receptors originate from a human donor with classical Hodgkin lymphoma.

The chain links TRBV28 to TRBJ2-3, with 11 bases matching TRBD1. The trim removed 7 bases at V and 4 bases at J, leaving 10 bases unmatched. In germline, CDR1 is MDHEN, CDR2 SYDVKM. This CDR3 spans 16 amino acids. The CDR3 loop reads CASTYLGGQGADTQYF. Written as DNA, the CDR3 is TGTGCCAGCACCTACCTTGGGGGACAGGGGGCAGATACGCAGTATTTT.

The chain joins TRBV5-4 to TRBJ2-1, with 7 nucleotides matching TRBD1. V lost 4 bases, J lost 3 bases, and 7 bases stayed unmatched. In germline, CDR1 is SGHNT, CDR2 YYREEE (reference sequence). CDR3 length: 15 residues. DNA for the CDR3: TGTGCCAGCAGCGGGACAGTTTACGGCTACAATGAGCAGTTCTTC. It translates to CASSGTVYGYNEQFF.

CDR3 DNA: TGCGCCAGCAGCTTGGGGAGGTACGAGACCCAGTACTTC. Residues: CASSLGRYETQYF. The J gene is TRBJ2-5, the V gene TRBV5-1, with a possible D match to TRBD2 (5 bases). The germline CDR1 and CDR2 sequences are SGHRS and YFSETQ. Deletions cut 0 bases from V and 5 bases from J, with 8 bases between. This CDR3 region has 13 residues.

This clone showed up just once. This rearrangement joins TRBV5-1 to TRBJ1-6, with D uncertain. V was cut by 3 bases and J by 4 bases, with 14 bases left in between. This CDR3 comprises 16 residues. From germline, CDR1 is SGHRS and CDR2 YFSETQ. As DNA, the CDR3 is TGCGCCAGCAGCTCATCGACGGAGTCATATAATTCACCCCTCCACTTT. It translates to CASSSSTESYNSPLHF.

The gene calls are TRBV28 and TRBJ2-3; D gene uncertain. The germline V gene encodes CDR1 MDHEN and CDR2 SYDVKM. Trimming left V 6 bases short and J 2 bases short, with 18 bases between. The CDR3 spans 16 residues. CDR3 bases: TGTGCCAGCAGCCCCATCGGGCGGCAGCCCACAGATACGCAGTATTTT. It translates to CASSPIGRQPTDTQYF.

This clone is a singleton in its sample. The chain combines TRBV29-1 with TRBJ1-1; unclear D gene. Trimming took off 5 bases at V and 11 bases at J, with 15 bases between the two ends. The CDR3 sequence is 11 residues long. Germline V lookup: CDR1 SQVTM, CDR2 ANQGSEA. For the CDR3, the DNA is TGCAGCGTTTCTAGTTATCGCGGGGCTTTCTTT. It yields the protein CSVSSYRGAFF.

V gene TRBV7-6 combines with J gene TRBJ2-7; possibly TRBD2 for D (5 bases). Trimming stripped 3 bases from V and 3 bases from J, with 15 bases between. This CDR3 contains 15 residues. Germline-derived CDR1 and CDR2 are SGHVS and FNYEAQ. The CDR3: CASSLFEGNNYEQYF. In nucleotides, the CDR3 is TGTGCCAGCAGCTTGTTTGAGGGTAATAACTACGAGCAGTACTTC.

This clone was counted once. The CDR3 sequence: CASSDPGQSYEQYF. CDR3 nucleotides: TGTGCCAGCAGCGATCCGGGACAGTCCTACGAGCAGTACTTC. This sequence joins TRBV5-4 and TRBJ2-7; 7 bases match TRBD1. CDR3 length: 14 amino acids. The germline gives CDR1 SGHNT, CDR2 YYREEE (reference sequence). Germline trimming cut 4 bases from V and 1 base from J; bases unmatched to any gene: 5.

The J gene is TRBJ1-2, the V gene TRBV4-1; 10 bases agree with TRBD1. CDR3 length equals 16 residues. In germline, CDR1 is MGHRA, CDR2 YSYEKL. J lost 6 bases, V lost 2 bases, and 9 bases had no gene match. For the CDR3, the DNA is TGCGCCAGCAGCCAATTCGCTGTCGGGACAGGGGATGGCTACACCTTC. This codes for CASSQFAVGTGDGYTF.

The J gene is TRBJ2-1, the V gene TRBV5-1; TRBD2 agrees at 9 bases. V was clipped by 4 bases and J by 3 bases; unmatched bases: 11. Germline-derived CDR1 and CDR2 are SGHRS and YFSETQ. The CDR3 is 17 amino acids. CDR3 amino acids: CASSQAYSGGYYNEQFF. The CDR3 coding sequence is TGCGCCAGCAGCCAAGCTTATAGCGGGGGATACTACAATGAGCAGTTCTTC.

Concerning this clone itself: Distinct nucleotide sequences in the sample also encode this CDR3. This chain uses TRBV11-2 with TRBJ1-4; D gene ambiguous. This CDR3 has 15 amino acids. From germline, CDR1 is SGHAT and CDR2 FQNNGV. V lost 0 bases and J 4 bases, leaving 9 bases between the germline ends. CDR3 loop: CASSLEAGGNEKLFF. CDR3 coding DNA: TGTGCCAGCAGCTTAGAGGCAGGAGGTAATGAAAAACTGTTTTTT.

The V and J genes are TRBV4-1 and TRBJ2-7; D is ambiguous. V gave up 0 bases and J gave up 0 bases, with 9 bases separating them. Germline-derived CDR1 and CDR2 are MGHRA and YSYEKL. The CDR3 covers 15 residues. DNA for the CDR3: TGCGCCAGCAGCCAAGAAGGAGACTCCTCCTACGAGCAGTACTTC. Translated: CASSQEGDSSYEQYF.